Each of the 11 T cell receptor beta chains below was sequenced from the same sample in a study of T-cell reconstitution after alpha-beta-depleted transplantation in children. A TCRbeta library incorporating unique molecular identifiers was prepared. TCRdb ran MiXCR on the PCR reads and lists one entry per CDR3 protein. In the table there are about 640,000 distinct CDR3 sequences, roughly 13% of which are singletons. Sequencing was performed on PBMCs, mostly from graft donor cells, taken 360 days after TCRalphabeta/CD19-depleted stem cell transplant. These receptors came from a male patient aged 10 to 17 who had a stem cell transplant for acute myeloid leukemia, so the T cells may come from the graft donor.

The chain recombines TRBV28 with TRBJ2-4; D uncertain. From germline, CDR1 is MDHEN and CDR2 SYDVKM. The ends were cut back, 0 bases at V and 1 base at J, with 10 bases in the middle. The CDR3 covers 16 residues. The CDR3: CASSLWPRQAKNIQYF. The CDR3 bases are TGTGCCAGCAGTTTATGGCCCCGGCAGGCCAAAAACATTCAGTACTTC.

Only a few counts were recorded for this clonotype. The rearrangement joins TRBV7-9 to TRBJ2-5; 10 bases align to TRBD2. The V gene's germline CDR1 is SEHNR and CDR2 FQNEAQ (reference sequence). Trimming at V came to 5 bases and at J to 5 bases, leaving 5 bases not matched to a gene. CDR3 length: 14 amino acids. CDR3 sequence (DNA): TGTGCCAGCAGCGAAACTAGCGGGAAGGAGACCCAGTACTTC. This encodes CASSETSGKETQYF.

The rearrangement joins TRBV11-3 to TRBJ1-1; D gene uncertain. This CDR3 is built from 13 residues. The V end lost 3 bases, the J end lost 4 bases, and 9 bases lay between the germline ends. CDR1 is SGHNT and CDR2 is YENEEA in the germline V gene. DNA of the CDR3: TGTGCCAGCAGCTTGACTCCGGGCACTGAAGCTTTCTTT. This sequence encodes CASSLTPGTEAFF.

The sample holds a few counts of this clonotype. The rearrangement joins TRBV6-6 to TRBJ2-7, with no clear D. This CDR3 is built from 13 residues. V was cut by 5 bases and J by 5 bases, with 13 bases left in between. Germline values: CDR1 MNHNY, CDR2 SVGAGI (reference sequence). CDR3 residues: CASSPRGYHEQYF. The CDR3, as DNA: TGTGCCAGCAGTCCCCGTGGTTATCACGAGCAGTACTTC.

This clonotype has more than one count but fewer than ten. The gene calls are TRBV18 and TRBJ2-5; 8 nucleotides match TRBD1. V lost 4 bases, J lost 7 bases, and 11 bases stayed unmatched. Per germline, CDR1 KGHSH and CDR2 LQKENI. The CDR3 consists of 15 residues. CDR3 nucleotides: TGTGCCAGCTCACGCATTGGACAGGGTTCAGGGACCCAGTACTTC. Translated, it gives CASSRIGQGSGTQYF.

The J gene is TRBJ2-7, the V gene TRBV7-6, with 10 bases that match TRBD1. Per the germline V gene, CDR1 is SGHVS and CDR2 is FNYEAQ. The CDR3 runs to 16 residues. V shed 0 bases and J 5 bases; nucleotides not matched to a gene: 7. The CDR3 DNA is TGTGCCAGCAGCTTAGCAGGACAGGGGGTATCCCACGAGCAGTACTTC. Translated, it gives CASSLAGQGVSHEQYF.

This clonotype was seen a handful of times. This rearrangement joins TRBV6-2 or TRBV6-3 to TRBJ1-2; D is uncertain. The CDR3 consists of 12 residues. Germline CDR1 and CDR2: MNHEY and SVGEGT. V lost 7 bases to trimming and J lost 3 bases, with 9 bases between them. The CDR3 DNA follows: TGTGCCAGCATGGACCGAGACTATGGCTACACCTTC. Protein: CASMDRDYGYTF.

This clonotype was seen a handful of times. The chain employs TRBV15 and TRBJ1-1; D uncertain. Trimming stripped 3 bases from V and 0 bases from J, with 8 bases between. CDR3 size: 14 residues. Germline V CDR1 and CDR2: LNHNV, YYDKDF (reference sequence). For the CDR3, the DNA is TGTGCCACCAGCAGCTTAGGGTTGAACACTGAAGCTTTCTTT. Translated, it gives CATSSLGLNTEAFF.

The chain joins TRBV21-1 to TRBJ2-7; the D call of TRBD2 is as the table states it, not checked on the DNA. TRBV21-1 is a pseudogene locus. This CDR3 has 21 residues. In DNA, the CDR3 is TGTGCCAGCAGCAAATGGCGGGTTGAGTTAGCGGTCCCAGGTGGCTCCTACGAGCAGTACTTC. Translating it yields CASSKWRVELAVPGGSYEQYF.

The CDR3 DNA follows: TGTGCCAGCAGCTTAGGTTCTCTTGGGACCCAGTACTTC. It codes for CASSLGSLGTQYF. This chain links TRBV7-6 with TRBJ2-5; unclear D gene. The CDR3 is 13 residues long. The V gene lost 1 base and the J gene lost 7 bases, with 10 bases spanning the gap. The germline V gene has CDR1 SGHVS and CDR2 FNYEAQ.

The rearrangement uses TRBV27 and TRBJ2-7; D is perhaps TRBD2 (5 bases). Per the germline V gene, CDR1 is MNHEY and CDR2 is SMNVEV (reference sequence). This CDR3 spans 16 amino acids. The V end lost 2 bases, the J end lost 0 bases, and 14 bases lay between the germline ends. The CDR3 is CASSLRTLSSSYEQYF. As DNA, the CDR3 is TGTGCCAGCAGTTTAAGGACTTTATCCAGCTCCTACGAGCAGTACTTC.